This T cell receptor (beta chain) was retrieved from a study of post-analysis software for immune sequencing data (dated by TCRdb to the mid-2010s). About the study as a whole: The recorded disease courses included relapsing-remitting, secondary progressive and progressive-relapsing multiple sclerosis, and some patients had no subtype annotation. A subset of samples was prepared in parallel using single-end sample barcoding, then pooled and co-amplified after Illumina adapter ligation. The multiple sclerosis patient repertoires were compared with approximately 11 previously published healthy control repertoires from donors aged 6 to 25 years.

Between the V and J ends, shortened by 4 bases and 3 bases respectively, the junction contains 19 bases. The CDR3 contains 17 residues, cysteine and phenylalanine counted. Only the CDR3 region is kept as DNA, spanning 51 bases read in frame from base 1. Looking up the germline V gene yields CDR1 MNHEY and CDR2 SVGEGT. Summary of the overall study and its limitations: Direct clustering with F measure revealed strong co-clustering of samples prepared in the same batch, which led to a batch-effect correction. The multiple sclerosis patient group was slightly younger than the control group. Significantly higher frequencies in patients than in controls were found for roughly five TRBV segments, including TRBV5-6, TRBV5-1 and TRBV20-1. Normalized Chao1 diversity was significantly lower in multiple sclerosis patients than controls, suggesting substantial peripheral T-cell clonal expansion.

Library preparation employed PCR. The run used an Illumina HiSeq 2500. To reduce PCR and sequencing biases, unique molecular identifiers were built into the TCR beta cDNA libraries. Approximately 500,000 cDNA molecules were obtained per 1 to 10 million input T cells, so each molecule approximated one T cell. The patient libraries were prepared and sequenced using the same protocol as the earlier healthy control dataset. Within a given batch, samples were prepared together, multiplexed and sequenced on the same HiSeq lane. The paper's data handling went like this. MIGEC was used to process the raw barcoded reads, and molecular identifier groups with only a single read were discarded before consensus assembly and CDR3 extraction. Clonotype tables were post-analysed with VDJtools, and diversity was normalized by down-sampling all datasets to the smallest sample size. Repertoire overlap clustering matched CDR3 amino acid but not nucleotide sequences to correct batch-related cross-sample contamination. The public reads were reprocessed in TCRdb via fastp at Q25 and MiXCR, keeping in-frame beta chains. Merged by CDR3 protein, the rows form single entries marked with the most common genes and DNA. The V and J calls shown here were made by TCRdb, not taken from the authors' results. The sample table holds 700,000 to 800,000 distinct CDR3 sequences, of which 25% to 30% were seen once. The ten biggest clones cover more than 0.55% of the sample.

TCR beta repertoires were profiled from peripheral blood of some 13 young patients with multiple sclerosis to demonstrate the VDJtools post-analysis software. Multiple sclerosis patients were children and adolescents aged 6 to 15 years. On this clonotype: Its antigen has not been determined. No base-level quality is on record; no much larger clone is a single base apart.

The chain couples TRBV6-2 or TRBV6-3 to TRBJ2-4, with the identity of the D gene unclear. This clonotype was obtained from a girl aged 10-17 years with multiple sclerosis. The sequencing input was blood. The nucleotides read TGTGCCAGCAGTTCTTCACGCCCGGCAAGTGACAAAAACATTCAGTACTTC. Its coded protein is CASSSSRPASDKNIQYF.